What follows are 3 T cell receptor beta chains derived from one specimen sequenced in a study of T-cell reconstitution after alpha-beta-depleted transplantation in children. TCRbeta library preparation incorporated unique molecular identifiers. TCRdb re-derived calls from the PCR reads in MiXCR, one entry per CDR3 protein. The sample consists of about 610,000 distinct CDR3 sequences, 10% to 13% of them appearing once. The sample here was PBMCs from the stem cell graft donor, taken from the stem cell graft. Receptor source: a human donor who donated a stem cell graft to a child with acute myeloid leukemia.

This chain's CDR3 is CSARAGGGNTEAFF. CDR3 nucleotide sequence: TGCAGTGCTAGGGCGGGAGGGGGGAACACTGAAGCTTTCTTT. The genes are TRBV20-1 and TRBJ1-1; maybe TRBD1 (6 bases). V was pared by 3 bases and J by 1 base, with 12 bases between. Germline values: CDR1 DFQATT, CDR2 SNEGSKA (reference sequence). The CDR3 covers 14 residues.

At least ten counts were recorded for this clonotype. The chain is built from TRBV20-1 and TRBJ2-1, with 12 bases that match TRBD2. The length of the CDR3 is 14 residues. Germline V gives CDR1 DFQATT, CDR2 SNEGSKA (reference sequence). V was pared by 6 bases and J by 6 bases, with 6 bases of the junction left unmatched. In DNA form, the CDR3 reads TGCAGTGCGGCCGGACTAGCGGGAATCAATGAGCAGTTCTTC. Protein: CSAAGLAGINEQFF.

The DNA of the CDR3 is TGTGCCAGCAGTTTCCCCGGACTAGCCCGAGGAGATACGCAGTATTTT. It specifies CASSFPGLARGDTQYF. The V call is TRBV6-5, the J call TRBJ2-3; TRBD2 matches 8 bases. The germline V gene has CDR1 MNHEY and CDR2 SVGAGI. This CDR3 comprises 16 residues. The V and J ends lost 4 bases and 5 bases, in that order; junction bases with no gene match: 11.